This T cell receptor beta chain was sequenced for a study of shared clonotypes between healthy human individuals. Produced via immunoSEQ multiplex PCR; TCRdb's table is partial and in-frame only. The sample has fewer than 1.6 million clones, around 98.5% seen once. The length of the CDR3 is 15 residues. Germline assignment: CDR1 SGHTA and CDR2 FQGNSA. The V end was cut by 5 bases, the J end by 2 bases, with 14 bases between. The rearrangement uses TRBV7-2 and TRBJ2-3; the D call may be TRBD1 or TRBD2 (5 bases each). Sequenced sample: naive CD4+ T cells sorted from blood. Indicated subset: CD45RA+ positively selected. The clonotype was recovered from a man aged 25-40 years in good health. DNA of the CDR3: TGTGCCAGCAGCATGACCGGGACCCTCACAGATACGCAGTATTTT. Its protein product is CASSMTGTLTDTQYF.